Sequencing of this T cell receptor (beta chain) was carried out in a study of prognosis after radiotherapy for stage I lung cancer. Study findings and constraints: In patients receiving stereotactic body radiation therapy, unique TCR clone counts fell afterward, median about 10,000 versus 6,900.

CDR3 size: 14 residues. V was cut by 6 bases and J by 8 bases, with 14 bases left in between. The germline gives CDR1 MDHEN, CDR2 SYDVKM. Points on this clonotype: Its antigen is still unknown.

Starting from genomic DNA, TCR beta CDR3 was amplified through two-round multiplex PCR. The authors ran first-round PCR with primers specific to each TRBV and TRBJ gene. One entry per CDR3 protein, called by TCRdb with MiXCR from the multiplex PCR reads. Found here are tens of thousands of distinct CDR3 sequences, around a third of them singletons; the top ten hold roughly 9.4%. The chain employs TRBV28 and TRBJ1-6; D not certain. The sequencing used PBMCs, collected before or after stereotactic body radiation therapy (not recorded which). The sequence was collected from a donor aged 50 or older with non-small cell lung cancer. DNA of the CDR3: TGTGCCAGCAGCAATCCAACGAAACATTCACCCCTCCACTTT. Encoded protein: CASSNPTKHSPLHF.